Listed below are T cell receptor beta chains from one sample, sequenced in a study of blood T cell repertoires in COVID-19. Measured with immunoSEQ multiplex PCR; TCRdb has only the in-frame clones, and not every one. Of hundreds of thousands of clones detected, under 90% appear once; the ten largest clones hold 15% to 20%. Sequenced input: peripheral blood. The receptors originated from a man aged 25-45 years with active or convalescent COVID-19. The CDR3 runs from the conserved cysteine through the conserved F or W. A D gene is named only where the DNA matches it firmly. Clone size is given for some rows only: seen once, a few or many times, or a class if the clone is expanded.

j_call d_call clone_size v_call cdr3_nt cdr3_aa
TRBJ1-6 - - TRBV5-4 TGTGCCAGCAGCTCTCCCACCGCGAATTCACCCCTCCACTTT CASSSPTANSPLHF
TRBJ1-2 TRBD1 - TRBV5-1 TGCGCCAGCAGCTCTGGACAGGTTAACTATGGCTACACCTTC CASSSGQVNYGYTF
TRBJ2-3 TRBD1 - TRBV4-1 TGCGCCAGCAGCCACAGGGGGCTAGCTTCACCTAGCACAGATACGCAGTATTTT CASSHRGLASPSTDTQYF
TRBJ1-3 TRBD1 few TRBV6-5 TGTGCCAGCAGTTCTGACAGGGGACCCGGAAACACCATATATTTT CASSSDRGPGNTIYF
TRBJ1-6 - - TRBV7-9 TGTGCCAGCAGCTTAGAACAGTTCAATTCACCCCTCCACTTT CASSLEQFNSPLHF
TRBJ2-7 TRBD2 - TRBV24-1 TGTGCCACCAGAGCGGGGAACTCCTACGAGCAGTACTTC CATRAGNSYEQYF
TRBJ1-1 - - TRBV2 TGTGCCCGTTACAGGGCCTACTACGCCAACACTGAAGCTTTCTTT CARYRAYYANTEAFF
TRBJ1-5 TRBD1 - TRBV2 TGTGCCAGCAGTGAAGCGGGACAGGGTGGCAATCAGCCCCAGCATTTT CASSEAGQGGNQPQHF
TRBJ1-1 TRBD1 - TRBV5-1 TGCGCCAGCAGCTTCGTGGGGGACAGAAACACTGAAGCTTTCTTT CASSFVGDRNTEAFF
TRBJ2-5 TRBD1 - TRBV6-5 TGTGCCAGCAAACCCCAGGGGGCAGAGACCCAGTACTTC CASKPQGAETQYF
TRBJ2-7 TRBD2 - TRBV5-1 TGCGCCAGCAGTCGTTTAGCCCGGACTAGCGGGGGCCTCTACGAGCAGTACTTC CASSRLARTSGGLYEQYF
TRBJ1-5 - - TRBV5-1 TGCGCCAGCAGCGCGAATACAGGGCAGAATCAGCCCCAGCATTTT CASSANTGQNQPQHF
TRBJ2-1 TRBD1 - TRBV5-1 TGCGCCAGCGGGGGCCAAAACAGGGGTTTGAGTCAGGGGGAGCAGTTCTTC CASGGQNRGLSQGEQFF
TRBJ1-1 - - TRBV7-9 TGTGCCAGCAGCTTAGCGGGAGTGGGCACTGAAGCTTTCTTT CASSLAGVGTEAFF
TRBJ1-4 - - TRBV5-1 TGCGCCAGCAGCCCCCAGGCGTTTGCAACTAATGAAAAACTGTTTTTT CASSPQAFATNEKLFF
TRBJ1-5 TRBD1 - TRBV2 TGTGCCAGCAGTCCACAGGGGCTTCAGGGTCAGCCCCAGCATTTT CASSPQGLQGQPQHF
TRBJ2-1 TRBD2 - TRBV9 TGTGCCAGCAGCGCCAGGTTAGCGGGAGCCGTGGTGGGTGAGCAGTTCTTC CASSARLAGAVVGEQFF
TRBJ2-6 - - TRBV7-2 TGTGCCAGCAGCACCCCCAGGTCTGGGGCCAACGTCCTGACTTTC CASSTPRSGANVLTF
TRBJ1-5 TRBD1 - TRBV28 TGTGCCAGCAGTTTCCGGGACAGGAAGAATCAGCCCCAGCATTTT CASSFRDRKNQPQHF
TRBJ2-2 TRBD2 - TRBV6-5 TGTGCCAGTGGATCGCGGGGGGCCTACACCGGGGAGCTGTTTTTT CASGSRGAYTGELFF
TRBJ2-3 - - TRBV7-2 TGTGCCAGCAGCTTGGAGAGAGATACGCAGTATTTT CASSLERDTQYF
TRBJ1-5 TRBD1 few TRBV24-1 TGTGCCACCAGTGCCGGACAGGGGGCCCGCAATCAGCCCCAGCATTTT CATSAGQGARNQPQHF
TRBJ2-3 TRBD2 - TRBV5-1 TGCGCCAGCAGCTTCATAGCGGGGGGGCTTGATACGCAGTATTTT CASSFIAGGLDTQYF
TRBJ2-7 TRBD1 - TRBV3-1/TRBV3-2 TGTGCCAGCAGCCTGCTCCGGGACAGGGGATGGGGCGAGCAGTACTTC CASSLLRDRGWGEQYF
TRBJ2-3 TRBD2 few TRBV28 TGTGCCAGCAGTGCCCCCGGACTAGCGGGCACAGATACGCAGTATTTT CASSAPGLAGTDTQYF
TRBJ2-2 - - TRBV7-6 TGTGCCAGCAGCCATAACTCCGGGGAGCTGTTTTTT CASSHNSGELFF
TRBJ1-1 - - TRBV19 TGTGCCAGTAGTATATCCGGGTCGGCTGAAGCTTTCTTT CASSISGSAEAFF
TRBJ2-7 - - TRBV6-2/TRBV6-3 TGTGCCAGCAGTTACATGGACAGCGCCTACGAGCAGTACTTC CASSYMDSAYEQYF
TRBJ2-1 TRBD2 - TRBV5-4 TGTGCCAGCAGCCAGCCCGGGACTAGCATCAATGAGCAGTTCTTC CASSQPGTSINEQFF
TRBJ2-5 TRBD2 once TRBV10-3 TGTGCCATCAGTGCCGGACTAGCGGGAGGGGAGGCAGAGACCCAGTACTTC CAISAGLAGGEAETQYF
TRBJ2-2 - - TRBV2 TGTGCCAGCAGTGCCGACACCTTCTTCACCGGGGAGCTGTTTTTT CASSADTFFTGELFF